These T cell receptor beta chains were read from a single sample in a study of T cells in Graves' hyperthyroidism and ophthalmopathy. In TCRdb, the multiplex PCR reads were re-called with MiXCR into one record per CDR3 protein. The table shows about 350,000 distinct CDR3 sequences, with about a sixth occurring only once. The source material was blood. The receptors here all came from a woman aged 40 to 50 with Graves' ophthalmopathy. Both conserved end residues are part of each CDR3. Each record gives: clone size, D gene, J gene, V gene, CDR3 DNA, CDR3 protein. D genes are given only for firm matches. Clone size, where shown, is once, few, many, or a class for clones that have expanded.

>many|NA|TRBJ2-7|TRBV30
TGTGCCTGGAATGGATGGACCGGCTCCTACGAGCAGTACTTC
CAWNGWTGSYEQYF
>NA|NA|TRBJ1-1|TRBV6-1
TGTGCCAGCAGTCTTCAGATGAACACTGAAGCTCTCTTT
CASSLQMNTEALF
>many|NA|TRBJ1-2|TRBV10-3
TGTGCCATCAGTGCTAACAGTGACTATGGCTACACCTTC
CAISANSDYGYTF
>many|TRBD1|TRBJ1-1|TRBV13
TGTGCCAGCAGCTTCAATAGGGGGGACAGTCGCACTGCAGCTTTCTTT
CASSFNRGDSRTAAFF
>many|NA|TRBJ1-3|TRBV20-1
TGCAGTGCTAGGCACAGGGCCATTGGCTCTGGAAACACCATATATTTT
CSARHRAIGSGNTIYF
>many|NA|TRBJ2-7|TRBV6-2/TRBV6-3
TGTGCCAGCAGTTACTCGGAGACGGGCCTACACCCCTACGAGCAGTACTTC
CASSYSETGLHPYEQYF
>many|TRBD1|TRBJ1-2|TRBV24-1
TGTGCCACCAGTGACCACAAAGGACAGGACTATGGCTACACCTTC
CATSDHKGQDYGYTF
>many|NA|TRBJ2-7|TRBV7-2
TGTGCCAGCAGCTTCCCAGATAGCTACGAGCAGTACTTC
CASSFPDSYEQYF
>NA|NA|TRBJ1-2|TRBV28
TGTGCCAGCATGGGAGATAACTATGGCTACACCTTC
CASMGDNYGYTF
>many|NA|TRBJ2-2|TRBV19
TGTGCCAGTAGTCTATGGGGGGAAGGACGGAGCGGGGAGCTGTTTTTT
CASSLWGEGRSGELFF
>NA|TRBD2|TRBJ2-7|TRBV19
TGTTCCAGTAGTAATCCGACTAGCGGGACTAGAGGCGAGCAGTACTTC
CSSSNPTSGTRGEQYF
>NA|NA|TRBJ1-1|TRBV12-3/TRBV12-4
TGTGCCAGCAAACTTTCGGGGCGGACTGAAGCTTTCTTT
CASKLSGRTEAFF
>many|NA|TRBJ2-5|TRBV2
TGTGCCAGCAGTGGGACCTCGCAAGAGACCCAGTACTTC
CASSGTSQETQYF
>many|NA|TRBJ1-6|TRBV5-1
TGCGCCAGCAGCTCAGAAGGGGATTCACCCCTCCACTTT
CASSSEGDSPLHF
>many|TRBD2|TRBJ2-7|TRBV6-5
TGTGCCAGCAGTTACACCCCGGGACTAGGAACCTCCTACGAGCAGTACTTC
CASSYTPGLGTSYEQYF
>many|NA|TRBJ1-1|TRBV6-5
TGTGCCAGCATCCCTGGGGGTGTAAACGCTGAAGCTTTCTTT
CASIPGGVNAEAFF
>many|TRBD2|TRBJ2-7|TRBV6-2/TRBV6-3
TGTGCCAGCACCAGGAGTACTAGCGGGAGGGCTGGCGAGCAGTACTTC
CASTRSTSGRAGEQYF
>many|NA|TRBJ2-7|TRBV6-5
TGTGCCAGCAGTACAAGAACAGGGCCGGGCGGCTACGAGCAGTACTTC
CASSTRTGPGGYEQYF
>many|NA|TRBJ1-1|TRBV5-1
TGCGCCAGCAGCTTGTCGGGGGACCCTAACACTGAAGCTTTCTTT
CASSLSGDPNTEAFF
>NA|NA|TRBJ2-2|TRBV7-2
TGTGCCAGCAGCGAGCGGTGGGAGCTGTTTTTT
CASSERWELFF
>NA|NA|TRBJ1-4|TRBV12-3/TRBV12-4
TGTGCCAGCAGGGGGGGACGGGCTAATGAAAAACTGTTTTTT
CASRGGRANEKLFF
>many|TRBD1|TRBJ2-7|TRBV11-2
TGTGCCAGCAGCAACGGACAGGGCTACGAGCAGTACTTC
CASSNGQGYEQYF
>many|TRBD1|TRBJ2-5|TRBV10-3
TGTGCCATCAATGCAGGGGGCGCGGAGACCCAGTACTTC
CAINAGGAETQYF
>many|TRBD1|TRBJ1-4|TRBV20-1
TGCAGTAATCCCGAGGGGACAGGGGACGAAAAACTGTTTTTT
CSNPEGTGDEKLFF
>NA|TRBD1|TRBJ2-7|TRBV28
TGTGCCAGCAGCTTCGCGGGACAGGGGGACGAGCAGTACTTC
CASSFAGQGDEQYF
>many|TRBD1|TRBJ2-7|TRBV29-1
TGCAGCGTAGGACAGGTCGGGGAGCAGTACTTC
CSVGQVGEQYF
>NA|TRBD2|TRBJ2-7|TRBV28
TGTGCCAGCAGCCAAACTAGCGGGAAGTACGAGCAGTACTTC
CASSQTSGKYEQYF
>few|NA|TRBJ2-7|TRBV6-4
TGTGCCAGCAGTCCGCGACTGGCCTACGAGCAGTACTTC
CASSPRLAYEQYF
>NA|TRBD2|TRBJ2-7|TRBV6-5
TGTGCCAGCAGTTACGGGACTAGCGGAGAGGGGCTCGACTTC
CASSYGTSGEGLDF
>many|NA|TRBJ1-5|TRBV6-2/TRBV6-3
TGTGCCAGCAGTTACTCTTTGGCAGGGCGGTTGAGCAATCAGCCCCAGCATTTT
CASSYSLAGRLSNQPQHF
>NA|NA|TRBJ1-5|TRBV2
TGTGCCAGCAAGGTGGGGGACGCAAGCAATCAGCCCCAGCATTTT
CASKVGDASNQPQHF
>many|NA|TRBJ1-5|TRBV6-2/TRBV6-3
TGTGCCAGCAGTTCGCTTACAGACGATAGCAATCAGCCCCAGCATTTT
CASSSLTDDSNQPQHF
>many|NA|TRBJ1-2|TRBV12-3/TRBV12-4
TGTGCCAGCAGTCACCGGCCACGAAACTATGGCTACACCTTC
CASSHRPRNYGYTF
>NA|TRBD1|TRBJ2-7|TRBV12-3/TRBV12-4
TGTGCCAGCACTAAGGACAGGGGAGGCGAGCAGTACTTC
CASTKDRGGEQYF
>NA|TRBD2|TRBJ2-7|TRBV6-1
TGTGCCAGCAGAACAGCTAGCGGGAGCTCCTACGAGCAGTACTTC
CASRTASGSSYEQYF
>many|TRBD1|TRBJ2-2|TRBV10-3
TGTGCCATCTTCTTAGATCGGACAGGGGGCCACGGGGAGCTGTTTTTT
CAIFLDRTGGHGELFF
>few|NA|TRBJ1-2|TRBV20-1
TGCAGTGCCACCCCCAACAGGGTCTCCCTTAACTATGGCTACACCTTC
CSATPNRVSLNYGYTF
>many|NA|TRBJ1-5|TRBV19
TGTGCCAGTAGTATAGATCACAGCAATCAGCCCCAGCATTTT
CASSIDHSNQPQHF
>many|NA|TRBJ2-2|TRBV28
TGTGCCAGCAGTTTTAACGCGATATTCCAGGGGTCGGACACCGGGGAGCTGTTTTTT
CASSFNAIFQGSDTGELFF
>few|NA|TRBJ2-2|TRBV10-3
TGTGCCATCACGGTGAACACCGGGGAGCTGTTTTTT
CAITVNTGELFF
>many|NA|TRBJ2-4|TRBV12-3/TRBV12-4
TGTGCCAGCAGTTTAAGGGTCGGGGGAAACATTCAGTACTTC
CASSLRVGGNIQYF
>many|TRBD1|TRBJ2-4|TRBV12-3/TRBV12-4
TGTGCCAGCAGTTACGACAGGGGGAACATTCAGTACTTC
CASSYDRGNIQYF
>many|TRBD2|TRBJ2-7|TRBV2
TGTGCCAGCAGCCGGGGGGGGTACGAGCAGTACTTC
CASSRGGYEQYF
>many|NA|TRBJ1-2|TRBV19
TGTGCCAGTCGGGGTAGGGAACTCAACTATGGCTACACCTTC
CASRGRELNYGYTF
>many|TRBD1|TRBJ2-5|TRBV20-1
TGCAGTGCCCCGGACGGGACAGTCCAAGAGACCCAGTACTTC
CSAPDGTVQETQYF
>NA|TRBD2|TRBJ2-5|TRBV6-2/TRBV6-3
TGTGCCAGCAGACGTAGGACTAGCGGGAGGGCCGGAGTAGGGGAGACCCAGTACTTC
CASRRRTSGRAGVGETQYF
>NA|TRBD1|TRBJ2-5|TRBV29-1
TGCAGCGTTGAGGGCGACAGGGGGGGAGAGACCCAGTACTTC
CSVEGDRGGETQYF
>many|NA|TRBJ2-2|TRBV28
TGTGCCAGCAGTTTAATGGTGCTGAGCACCGGGGAGCTGTTTTTT
CASSLMVLSTGELFF
>many|TRBD1|TRBJ1-2|TRBV30
TGTGCCTGGAGCCGGGACAGGGACTATGGCTACACCTTC
CAWSRDRDYGYTF